The present TCR beta chain was sequenced within a study of T cells after posttransplantation cyclophosphamide (dated by TCRdb to the mid-2010s). The study in broad terms: Using TRB sequencing, the study followed how the T cell repertoire reconstituted after myeloablative bone marrow transplantation in which posttransplantation cyclophosphamide served as GVHD prophylaxis. Antigen receptor sequencing was done on samples from 35 PTCy-treated patients and from over 15 related bone marrow donors of those patients. Blood from all 35 or so PTCy patients who had 1-year posttransplant specimens underwent TRB sequencing. In 3 patients, TRB sequencing was also performed on up to 3 more blood samples taken 2 to 5.2 years after transplant, and in a handful of patients, pretransplant blood was also TRB-sequenced. Because TRA and TRB clonality were tightly correlated in nine or ten samples, subsequent TCR analyses were focused on TRB only. Public TRB sequences were queried against a database of over 3,500 sequences associated with responses to pathogens, tumor antigens, self-antigens and alloantigens. Here is what the overall study found, with its caveats: The TRB repertoires of T cells infiltrating skin or GI tract showed only limited overlap with the TRB repertoires of T cells in blood. Across under 50 patients, recipient CMV seropositivity and CMV reactivation were highly associated with TRB clonality; PTCy diversity was similar to CNI/methotrexate controls. Donor-recipient similarity was low at 1-2 months but increased during the first year, and donor CD8+ memory clones often dominated later blood repertoires.

CDR1 and CDR2 are read off the germline V gene (reference sequence) as SEHNR and FQNEAQ. Trimming removed 7 bases from V and 0 bases from J; the gene matches leave 3 bases unexplained. Counted from cysteine to phenylalanine, this CDR3 has 14 amino acids. The entry retains the CDR3 DNA only, 42 bases that are in frame from base 1. To note about this clone: The antigen it recognizes is unknown. Per-base qualities were not stored, and no clone one base away is much larger.

Genomic DNA was used for TRB sequencing, which was performed with the immunoSEQ assay at survey resolution or with the hsTCRB kit. The authors' analysis ran thus. The immunoSEQ software handled initial read processing, and the LymphoSeq R package was used for repertoire analyses. Clonality was computed as 1 minus normalized Shannon entropy, and a Gini coefficient was also calculated for each TRB dataset. To infer phenotypes in unsorted samples, TRB sequences from sorted subsets of the recipient or donor were mapped onto the unsorted samples of the same recipient. What TCRdb holds here is the immuneACCESS table cut down to in-frame rearrangements. Part of the clones is not present; checked against another copy, under half of the missing clones reflect an unresolved V gene, and the others are unexplained. Clonal size and the V and J genes are those of that table, whereas D and trimming came from the DNA. Present in this sample are some 22,000 clones, roughly 86% of which were seen just once. The top ten clones comprise around 6.6% of the sample.

PTCy-treated patients came from a prospective multi-institutional clinical trial. Peripheral blood and bone marrow mononuclear cells were isolated by Ficoll-Hypaque density centrifugation and were cryopreserved. Sequencing used PBMCs. This chain joins TRBV7-9 to TRBJ2-7, with 10 bases in between that match TRBD2. This TCR was recovered from a woman in her sixties or seventies with a blood cancer, CMV-positive, and with a related stem cell donor. The DNA sequence reads TGTGCCAGCACCCGGACTAGCGGCTCCTACGAGCAGTACTTC. The encoded protein is CASTRTSGSYEQYF.